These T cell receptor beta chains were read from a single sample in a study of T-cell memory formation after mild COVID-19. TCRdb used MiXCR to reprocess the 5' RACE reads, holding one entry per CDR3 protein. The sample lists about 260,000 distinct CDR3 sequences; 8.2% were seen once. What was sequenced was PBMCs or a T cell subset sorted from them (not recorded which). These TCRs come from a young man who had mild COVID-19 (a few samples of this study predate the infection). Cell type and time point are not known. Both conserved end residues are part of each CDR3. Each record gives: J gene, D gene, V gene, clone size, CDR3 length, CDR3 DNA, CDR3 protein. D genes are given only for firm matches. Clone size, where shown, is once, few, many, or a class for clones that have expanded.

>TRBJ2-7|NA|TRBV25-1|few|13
TGTGCCAGCAGTGAATATGCGACCTACGAGCAGTACTTC
CASSEYATYEQYF
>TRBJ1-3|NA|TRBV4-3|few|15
TGCGCCAGCAGCGAGCTTTGGGAAGCTGGAAACACCATATATTTT
CASSELWEAGNTIYF
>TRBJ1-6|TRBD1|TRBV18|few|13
TGTGCCAGCTCAGCCGGGACAGATTCACCCCTCCACTTT
CASSAGTDSPLHF
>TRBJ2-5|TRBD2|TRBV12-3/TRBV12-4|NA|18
TGTGCCAGCAGTCCCCGGCGGCGGGGGATGTTACTCCAAGAGACCCAGTACTTC
CASSPRRRGMLLQETQYF
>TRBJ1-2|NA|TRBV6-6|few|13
TGTGCCAGCACCCGACAGTCCTCTAGTGGCTACACCTTC
CASTRQSSSGYTF
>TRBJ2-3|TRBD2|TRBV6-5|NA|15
TGTGCCAGCAGTTACGGGGGGGAAAGCACAGATACGCAGTATTTT
CASSYGGESTDTQYF
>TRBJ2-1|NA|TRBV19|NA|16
TGTGCCAGTAGTCTACAGGGAAATGGGGCTTACAATGAGCAGTTCTTC
CASSLQGNGAYNEQFF
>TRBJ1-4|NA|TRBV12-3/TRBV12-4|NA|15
TGTGCCAGCAGTTCCTCAGGGTTAACTAATGAAAAACTGTTTTTT
CASSSSGLTNEKLFF
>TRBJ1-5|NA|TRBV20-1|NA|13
TGCAGTGCCGCCGGACAGCCCAATCAGCCCCAGCATTTT
CSAAGQPNQPQHF
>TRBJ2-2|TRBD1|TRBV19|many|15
TGTGCCAGTAGTCCGGGACAGACGAACACCGGGGAGCTGTTTTTT
CASSPGQTNTGELFF
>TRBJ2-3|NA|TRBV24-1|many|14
TGTGCCACTGCTTCTGGTACAGTGGTAGATACGCAGTATTTT
CATASGTVVDTQYF
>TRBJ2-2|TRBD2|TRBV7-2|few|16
TGTGCCAGCAGCTTAAAAAGGCTAGCGGGGACCGGGGAGCTGTTTTTT
CASSLKRLAGTGELFF